The present T cell receptor beta chain was sequenced within a study of blood T cell repertoires in COVID-19. The repertoire was sequenced with immunoSEQ multiplex PCR; TCRdb's copy has only in-frame clones and lacks some. The repertoire holds approximately 270,000 clones, with 70% to 90% as singletons. The V and J ends lost 1 base and 6 bases respectively, with 9 bases between them. Germline V gene lookup returns CDR1 SGHTA and CDR2 FQGNSA. CDR3 length equals 13 residues. The sample comprised PBMCs or T cells enriched from blood (not recorded which). This receptor was identified in a woman aged 45-65 years who had recovered from COVID-19. The V gene is TRBV7-2, the J gene TRBJ1-1; D not resolved. This CDR3 is CASSLGHTSEAFF. CDR3 sequence (DNA): TGTGCCAGCAGCTTAGGACACACGTCTGAAGCTTTCTTT.